This T cell receptor (beta chain) comes out of a study of blood T cell repertoires in COVID-19. This clone was observed once. Measured with immunoSEQ multiplex PCR; TCRdb has only the in-frame clones, and not every one. This sample has 35,000 to 55,000 clones, with nearly 90% found just once. The material sequenced was peripheral blood. The clonotype originates from a man in his 70s with active COVID-19.

CDR3 nucleotides: TGTGCCAGCAGACGGAAACAGGGTGACAATCAGCCCCAGCATTTT. Translating gives CASRRKQGDNQPQHF. The V and J genes are TRBV6-6 and TRBJ1-5, with a possible D match to TRBD1 (6 bases). CDR3 length equals 15 residues. V gave up 6 bases and J gave up 3 bases, with 15 bases separating them. Germline V gene lookup returns CDR1 MNHNY and CDR2 SVGAGI (reference sequence).